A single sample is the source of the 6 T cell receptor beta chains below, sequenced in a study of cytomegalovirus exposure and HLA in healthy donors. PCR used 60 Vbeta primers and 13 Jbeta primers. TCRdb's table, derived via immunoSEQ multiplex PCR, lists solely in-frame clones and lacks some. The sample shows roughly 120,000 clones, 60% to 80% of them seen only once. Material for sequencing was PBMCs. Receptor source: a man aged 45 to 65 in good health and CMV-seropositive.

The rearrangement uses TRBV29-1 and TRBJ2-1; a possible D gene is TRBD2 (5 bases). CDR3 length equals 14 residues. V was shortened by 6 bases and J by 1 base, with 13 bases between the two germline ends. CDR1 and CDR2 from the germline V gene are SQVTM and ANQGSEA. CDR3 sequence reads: CSVYGVGSYNEQFF. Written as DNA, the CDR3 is TGCAGCGTCTACGGGGTGGGTTCCTACAATGAGCAGTTCTTC.

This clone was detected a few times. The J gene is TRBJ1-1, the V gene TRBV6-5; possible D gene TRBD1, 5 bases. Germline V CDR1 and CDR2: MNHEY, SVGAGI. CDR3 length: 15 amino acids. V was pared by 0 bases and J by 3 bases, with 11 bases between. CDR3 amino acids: CASSYSTVRYTEAFF. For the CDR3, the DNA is TGTGCCAGCAGTTACTCGACAGTCAGATACACTGAAGCTTTCTTT.

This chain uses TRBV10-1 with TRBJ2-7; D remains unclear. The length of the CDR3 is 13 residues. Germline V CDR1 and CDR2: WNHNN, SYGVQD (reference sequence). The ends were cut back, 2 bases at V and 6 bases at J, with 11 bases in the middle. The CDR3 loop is CASSEMYFSEQYF. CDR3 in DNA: TGCGCCAGCAGTGAGATGTATTTTAGCGAGCAGTACTTC.

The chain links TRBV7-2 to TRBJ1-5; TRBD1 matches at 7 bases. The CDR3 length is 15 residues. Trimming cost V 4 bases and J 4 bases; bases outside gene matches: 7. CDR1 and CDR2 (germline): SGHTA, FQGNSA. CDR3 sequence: CASSWTGGMNQPQHF. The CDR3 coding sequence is TGTGCCAGCAGCTGGACAGGAGGGATGAATCAGCCCCAGCATTTT.

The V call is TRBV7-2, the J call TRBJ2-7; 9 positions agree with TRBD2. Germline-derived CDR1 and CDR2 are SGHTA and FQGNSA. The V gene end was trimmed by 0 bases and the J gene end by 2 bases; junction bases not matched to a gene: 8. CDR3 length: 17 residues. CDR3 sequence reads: CASSLAWPAGGPYEQYF. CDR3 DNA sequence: TGTGCCAGCAGCTTAGCGTGGCCAGCGGGGGGACCCTACGAGCAGTACTTC.

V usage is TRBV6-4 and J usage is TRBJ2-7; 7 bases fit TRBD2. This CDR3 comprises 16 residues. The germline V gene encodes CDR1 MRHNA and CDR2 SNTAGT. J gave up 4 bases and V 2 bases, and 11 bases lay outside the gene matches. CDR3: CASSDDRGSAHYEQYF. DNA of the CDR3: TGTGCCAGCAGTGACGATCGCGGGAGCGCCCATTACGAGCAGTACTTC.